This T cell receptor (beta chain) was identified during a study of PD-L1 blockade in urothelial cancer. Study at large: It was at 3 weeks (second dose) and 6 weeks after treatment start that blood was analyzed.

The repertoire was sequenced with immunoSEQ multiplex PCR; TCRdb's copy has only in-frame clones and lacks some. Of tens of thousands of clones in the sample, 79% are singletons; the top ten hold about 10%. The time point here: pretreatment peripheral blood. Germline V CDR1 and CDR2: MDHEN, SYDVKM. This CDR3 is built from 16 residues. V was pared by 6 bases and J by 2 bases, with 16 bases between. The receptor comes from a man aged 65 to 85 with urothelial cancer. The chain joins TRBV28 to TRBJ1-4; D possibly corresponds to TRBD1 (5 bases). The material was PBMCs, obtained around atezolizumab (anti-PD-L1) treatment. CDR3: CASRTLAGRTNEKLFF. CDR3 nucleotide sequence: TGTGCCAGCAGAACTCTTGCAGGGAGGACTAATGAAAAACTGTTTTTT.